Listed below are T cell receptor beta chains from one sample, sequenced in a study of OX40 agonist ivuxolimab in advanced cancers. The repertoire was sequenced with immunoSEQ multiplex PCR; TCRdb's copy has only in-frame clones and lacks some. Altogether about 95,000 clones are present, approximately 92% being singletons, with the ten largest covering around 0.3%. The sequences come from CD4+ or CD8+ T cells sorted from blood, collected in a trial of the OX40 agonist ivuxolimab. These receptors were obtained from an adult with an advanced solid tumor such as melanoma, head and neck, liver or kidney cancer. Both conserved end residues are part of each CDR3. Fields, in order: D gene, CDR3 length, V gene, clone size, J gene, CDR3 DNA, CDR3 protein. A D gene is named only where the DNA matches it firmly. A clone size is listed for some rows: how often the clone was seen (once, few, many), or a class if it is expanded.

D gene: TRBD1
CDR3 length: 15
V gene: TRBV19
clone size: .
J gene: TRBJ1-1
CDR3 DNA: TGTGCCAGTAGTATCAGGACAGGGCTAAACACTGAAGCTTTCTTT
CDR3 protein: CASSIRTGLNTEAFF

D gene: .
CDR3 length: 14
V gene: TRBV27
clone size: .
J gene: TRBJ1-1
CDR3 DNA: TGTGCCAGCAGGAGATCCAGGTCGAACACTGAAGCTTTCTTT
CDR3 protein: CASRRSRSNTEAFF

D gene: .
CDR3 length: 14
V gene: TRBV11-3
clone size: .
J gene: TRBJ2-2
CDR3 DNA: TGTGCCAGCAGCTTAGGAGGGCGGGCCGGGGAGCTGTTTTTT
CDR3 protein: CASSLGGRAGELFF

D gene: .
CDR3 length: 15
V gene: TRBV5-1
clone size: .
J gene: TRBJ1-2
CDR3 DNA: TGCGCCAGCAGCTCGAGGGCGGCGGTCAACTATGGCTACACCTTC
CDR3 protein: CASSSRAAVNYGYTF

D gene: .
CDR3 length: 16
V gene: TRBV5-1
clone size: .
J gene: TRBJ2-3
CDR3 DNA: TGCGCCAGCAGCTTGGCCATGTCCCACCGGACAGATACGCAGTATTTT
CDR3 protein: CASSLAMSHRTDTQYF

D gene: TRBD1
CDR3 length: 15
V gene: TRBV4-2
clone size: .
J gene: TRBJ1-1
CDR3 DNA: TGTGCCAGCAGCCAGCCGGGACAGGGCCTCACTGAAGCTTTCTTT
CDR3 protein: CASSQPGQGLTEAFF

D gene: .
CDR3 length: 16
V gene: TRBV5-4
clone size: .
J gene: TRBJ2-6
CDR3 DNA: TGTGCCAGCAACCGACAGGGAGGGTCTGGGGCCAACGTCCTGACTTTC
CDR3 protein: CASNRQGGSGANVLTF

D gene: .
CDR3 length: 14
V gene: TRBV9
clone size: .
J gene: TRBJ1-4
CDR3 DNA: TGTGCCAGCAGCGTAAGTCAGGGTGGAGAAAAACTGTTTTTT
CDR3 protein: CASSVSQGGEKLFF

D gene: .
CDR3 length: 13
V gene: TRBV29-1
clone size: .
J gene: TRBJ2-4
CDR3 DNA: TGCAGCGTGGGAACCCGGGCCGAAAACATTCAGTACTTC
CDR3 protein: CSVGTRAENIQYF

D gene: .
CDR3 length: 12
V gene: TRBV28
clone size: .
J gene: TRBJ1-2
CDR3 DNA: TGTGCCAGCACCCAAATGGGGTATGGCTACACCTTC
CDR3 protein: CASTQMGYGYTF

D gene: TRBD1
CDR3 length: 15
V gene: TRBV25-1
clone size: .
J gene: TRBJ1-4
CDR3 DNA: TGTGCCAGCAGTGTTACAGGGGGAGGGAATGAAAAACTGTTTTTT
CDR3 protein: CASSVTGGGNEKLFF

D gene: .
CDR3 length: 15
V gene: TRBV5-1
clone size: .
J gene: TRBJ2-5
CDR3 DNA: TGCGCCAGCAGCCCCCTGCAAGAGATCGGAGAGACCCAGTACTTC
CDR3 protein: CASSPLQEIGETQYF

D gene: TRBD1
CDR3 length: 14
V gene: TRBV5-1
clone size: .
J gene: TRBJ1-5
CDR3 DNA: TGCGCCAGCAGCTTCACAGGGGGGCGACAGCCCCAGCATTTT
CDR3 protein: CASSFTGGRQPQHF

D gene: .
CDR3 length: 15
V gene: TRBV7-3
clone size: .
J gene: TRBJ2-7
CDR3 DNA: TGTGCCAGCAGCAGGGAACCGGGACGGCGATACGAGCAGTACTTC
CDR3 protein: CASSREPGRRYEQYF

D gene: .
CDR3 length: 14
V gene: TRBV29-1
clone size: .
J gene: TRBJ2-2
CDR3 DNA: TGCAGCGTCAAAGGACAGATCAACACCGGGGAGCTGTTTTTT
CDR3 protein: CSVKGQINTGELFF

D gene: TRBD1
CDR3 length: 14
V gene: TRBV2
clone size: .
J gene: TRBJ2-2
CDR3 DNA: TGTGCCAGCAGAGGGACAGTGAACACCGGGGAGCTGTTTTTT
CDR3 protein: CASRGTVNTGELFF

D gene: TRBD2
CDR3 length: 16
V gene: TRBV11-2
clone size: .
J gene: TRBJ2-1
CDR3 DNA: TGTGCCAGCAGCTTAGATTTGAGGGAGGGCGGGTATGAGCAGTTCTTC
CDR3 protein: CASSLDLREGGYEQFF

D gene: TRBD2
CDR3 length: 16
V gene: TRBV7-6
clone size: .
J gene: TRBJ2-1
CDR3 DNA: TGTGCCAGCAGCTTGGGTAGACTAGCGGGAGGAGATGAGCAGTTCTTC
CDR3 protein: CASSLGRLAGGDEQFF

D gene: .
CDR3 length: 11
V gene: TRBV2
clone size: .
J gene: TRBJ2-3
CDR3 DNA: TGTGCCAGCAGGAGTACAGATACGCAGTATTTT
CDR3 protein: CASRSTDTQYF

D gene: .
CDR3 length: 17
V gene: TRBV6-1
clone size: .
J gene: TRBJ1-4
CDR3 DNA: TGTGCCAGCAGTGAACCCAGGGGTAGGAAAACTAATGAAAAACTGTTTTTT
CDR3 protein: CASSEPRGRKTNEKLFF

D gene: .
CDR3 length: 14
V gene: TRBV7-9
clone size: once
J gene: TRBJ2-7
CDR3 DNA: TGTGCCAGCAGCCCAGGGACATCTTTCTTCGAGCAGTACTTC
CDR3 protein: CASSPGTSFFEQYF

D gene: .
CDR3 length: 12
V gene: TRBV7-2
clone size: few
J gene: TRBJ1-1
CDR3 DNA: TGTGCCAGCACCCGGGGCGATACTGAAGCTTTCTTT
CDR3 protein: CASTRGDTEAFF

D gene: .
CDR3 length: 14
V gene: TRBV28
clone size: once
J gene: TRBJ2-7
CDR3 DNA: TGTGCCAGCAGTTTTGGAGGAAAGGTCTACGAGCAGTACTTC
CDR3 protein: CASSFGGKVYEQYF

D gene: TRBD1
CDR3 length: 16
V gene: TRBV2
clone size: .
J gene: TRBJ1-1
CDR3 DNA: TGTGCCAGCAGTGTAGGGACAGGGGGCGAGATCACTGAAGCTTTCTTT
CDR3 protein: CASSVGTGGEITEAFF

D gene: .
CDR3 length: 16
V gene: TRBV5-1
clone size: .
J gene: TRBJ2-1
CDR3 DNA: TGCGCCAGCAGCTTGTTCCAGGGACTCGATTACAATGAGCAGTTCTTC
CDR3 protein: CASSLFQGLDYNEQFF

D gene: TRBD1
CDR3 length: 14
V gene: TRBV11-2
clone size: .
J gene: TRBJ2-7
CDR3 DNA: TGTGCCAGCAGCTTACAGGACAGGGGGGTGGAGCAGTACTTC
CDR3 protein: CASSLQDRGVEQYF

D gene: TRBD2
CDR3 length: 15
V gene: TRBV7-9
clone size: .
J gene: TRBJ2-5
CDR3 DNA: TGTGCCAGCAGCCTTGGGACTAGCGCAAGCGAGACCCAGTACTTC
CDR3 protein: CASSLGTSASETQYF

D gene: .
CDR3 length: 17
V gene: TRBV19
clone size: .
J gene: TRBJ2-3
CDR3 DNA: TGTGCCAGCTCCATACAACCTCGGCCTCGGGGAACAGATACGCAGTATTTT
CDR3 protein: CASSIQPRPRGTDTQYF

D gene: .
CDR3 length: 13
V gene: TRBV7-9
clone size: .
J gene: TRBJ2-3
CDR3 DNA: TGTGCCAGCAGGTCTACTGCCTCGGGTACGCAGTATTTT
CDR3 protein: CASRSTASGTQYF

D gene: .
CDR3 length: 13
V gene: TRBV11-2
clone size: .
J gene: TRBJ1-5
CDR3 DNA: TGTGCCAGCAGCTTTGGGGGAAATCAGCCCCAGCATTTT
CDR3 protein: CASSFGGNQPQHF

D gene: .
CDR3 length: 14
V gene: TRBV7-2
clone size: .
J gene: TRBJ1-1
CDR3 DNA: TGTGCCAGCAGCTTAGATAACGTAGGTACTGAAGCTTTCTTT
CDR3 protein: CASSLDNVGTEAFF

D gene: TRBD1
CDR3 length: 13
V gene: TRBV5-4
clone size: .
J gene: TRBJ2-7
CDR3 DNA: TGTGCCAGCGGGGACAGAACTAACTACGAGCAGTACTTC
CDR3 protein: CASGDRTNYEQYF

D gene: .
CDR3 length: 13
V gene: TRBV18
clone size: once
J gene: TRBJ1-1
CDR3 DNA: TGTGCCAGTTCAGACCCCCGGAACACTGAAGCTTTCTTT
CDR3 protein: CASSDPRNTEAFF

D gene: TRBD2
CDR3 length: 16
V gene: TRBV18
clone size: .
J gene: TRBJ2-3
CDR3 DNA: TGTGCCAGCTCACCACCAACTAGCGGGGGCACAGATACGCAGTATTTT
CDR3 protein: CASSPPTSGGTDTQYF

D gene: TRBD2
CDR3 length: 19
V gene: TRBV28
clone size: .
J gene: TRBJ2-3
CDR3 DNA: TGTGCCAGCACCATTGGGGGACTAACTAGCGGGAGGGCCACAGATACGCAGTATTTT
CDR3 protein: CASTIGGLTSGRATDTQYF

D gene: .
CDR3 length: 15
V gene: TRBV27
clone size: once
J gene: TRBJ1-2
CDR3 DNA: TGTGCCAGCAGTTTATCGCAGGAGGCCTACGCGCGCTACACCTTC
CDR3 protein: CASSLSQEAYARYTF

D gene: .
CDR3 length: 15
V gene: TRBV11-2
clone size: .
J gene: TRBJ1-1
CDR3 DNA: TGTGCCAGCAGCTCCCGGACAGTCATGAACACTGAAGCTTTCTTT
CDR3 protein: CASSSRTVMNTEAFF

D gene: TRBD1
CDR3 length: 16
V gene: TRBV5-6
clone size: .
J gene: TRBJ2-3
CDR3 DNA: TGTGCCAGCAGCTCGTCGGGGACAGGGGGGACAGATACGCAGTATTTT
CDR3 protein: CASSSSGTGGTDTQYF

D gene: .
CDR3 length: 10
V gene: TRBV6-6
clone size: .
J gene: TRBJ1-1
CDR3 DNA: TGTGCCAGCCGAAACGCTGAAGCTTTCTTT
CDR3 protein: CASRNAEAFF

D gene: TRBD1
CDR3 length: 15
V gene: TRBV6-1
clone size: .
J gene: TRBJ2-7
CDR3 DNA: TGTGCCAGCAGCGGAGGAGGGGACAGGACCTTCGAGCAGTACTTC
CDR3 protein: CASSGGGDRTFEQYF

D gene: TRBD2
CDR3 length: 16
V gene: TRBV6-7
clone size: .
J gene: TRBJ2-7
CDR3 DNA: TGTGCCAGCAGTTACGGGACTAGCGGGAGGGCCTCCGAGCAGTACTTC
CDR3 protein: CASSYGTSGRASEQYF

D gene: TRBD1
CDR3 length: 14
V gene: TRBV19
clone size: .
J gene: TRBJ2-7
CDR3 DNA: TGTGCCAGTAGCCCCGGACAGGGGGCGGGGGAGCAGTACTTC
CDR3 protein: CASSPGQGAGEQYF

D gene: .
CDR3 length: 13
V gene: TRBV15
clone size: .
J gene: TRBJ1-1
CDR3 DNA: TGTGCCACCAGCCTTGGGGGTTACACTGAAGCTTTCTTT
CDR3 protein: CATSLGGYTEAFF

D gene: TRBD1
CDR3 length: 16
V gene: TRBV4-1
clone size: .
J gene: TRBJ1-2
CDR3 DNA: TGCGCCAGCAGCCAGGCCGGGACAGGGGTGGTCTATGGCTACACCTTC
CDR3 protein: CASSQAGTGVVYGYTF

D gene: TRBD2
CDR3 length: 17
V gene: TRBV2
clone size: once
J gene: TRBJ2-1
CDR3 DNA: TGTGCCAGCAGTACTTATGGTAGCGGGAGGGCCGAGAATGAGCAGTTCTTC
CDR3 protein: CASSTYGSGRAENEQFF

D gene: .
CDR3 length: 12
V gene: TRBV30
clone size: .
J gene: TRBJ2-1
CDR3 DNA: TGTGCCTGGAGTGCCCTACCGGGGCAGCAGTTCTTC
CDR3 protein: CAWSALPGQQFF

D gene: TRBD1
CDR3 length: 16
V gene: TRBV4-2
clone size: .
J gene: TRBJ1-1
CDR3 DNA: TGTGCCAGCAGCCAAGATCGCGGACAGGGTGCCACTGAAGCTTTCTTT
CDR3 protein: CASSQDRGQGATEAFF

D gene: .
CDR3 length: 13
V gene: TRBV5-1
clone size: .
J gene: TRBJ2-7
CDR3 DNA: TGCGCCAGCAGCGGCCGGGGCTCCTACGAGCAGTACTTC
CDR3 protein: CASSGRGSYEQYF

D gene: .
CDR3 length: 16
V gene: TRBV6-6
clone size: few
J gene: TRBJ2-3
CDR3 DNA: TGTGCCAGCAGCCCCCCGGGACTCCGAAGCACAGATACGCAGTATTTT
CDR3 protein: CASSPPGLRSTDTQYF

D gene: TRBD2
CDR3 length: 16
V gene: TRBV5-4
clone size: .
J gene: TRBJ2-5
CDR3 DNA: TGTGCCAGCAGCGGACTAGCGGGGGCATACCAAGAGACCCAGTACTTC
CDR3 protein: CASSGLAGAYQETQYF

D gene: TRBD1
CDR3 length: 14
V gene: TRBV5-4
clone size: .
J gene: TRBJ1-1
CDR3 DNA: TGTGCCAGCAGCTACCGGGACAGGGGGACTGAAGCTTTCTTT
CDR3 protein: CASSYRDRGTEAFF

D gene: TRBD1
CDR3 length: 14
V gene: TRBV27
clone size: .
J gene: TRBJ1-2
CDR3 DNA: TGTGCCAGCAGTTTAAAAGGGGGCGACTATGGCTACACCTTC
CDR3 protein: CASSLKGGDYGYTF